This TCR beta chain originates from a study of PD-1 blockade in mismatch repair-deficient tumors (dated by TCRdb to 2016 to 2017). Regarding the research as a whole: Between late 2013 and September 2016, 90 or so consecutive patients with some 11 mismatch repair-deficient cancer types, all previously treated and progressing, were enrolled in the trial. Deep sequencing of TCR CDR3 regions was used to track tumor-associated T cell clones in peripheral blood of patients responding to PD-1 blockade. Results the study describes overall, beyond this receptor: Tumor-resident clones, often undetectable in blood before treatment, expanded rapidly after pembrolizumab and then contracted, generally before radiologic responses.

Trimming accounts for 5 bases at V and 4 bases at J, while the number of junction bases matched to no gene is 14. Per the germline V gene (reference sequence), GTSNPN is the CDR1 and SVGIG is the CDR2. The CDR3 covers 16 residues, taking in both the cysteine and the phenylalanine. The read is trimmed to its CDR3 DNA, 48 bases read in frame from base 1. Mismatch repair deficiency was established in every enrolled patient by polymerase chain reaction or immunohistochemistry. TCR sequencing was performed for a few patients who responded to pembrolizumab therapy. Pembrolizumab PD-1 blockade was prospectively tested in advanced mismatch repair-deficient cancers, regardless of tissue of origin, in the phase II trial. Serial peripheral blood T cell samples were collected before and at multiple times after starting PD-1 blockade. Blood sampling times were reported as weeks after the first pembrolizumab dose.

Libraries were prepared through the immunoSEQ multiplex PCR assay. TCRdb mirrors the immuneACCESS table, restricted to in-frame sequences. Some clones are absent from its copies; in checked studies, under half trace to an unresolved V gene, and the reason for the others is unknown. This sample lists some 120,000 clones; about 86% were detected once. In total, the top ten clones hold approximately 13% of the sample. As to this clone: The target of this receptor is not known. The sample holds no much larger clone one base away, and base qualities are not on file.

Sequences were derived from peripheral blood, sampled 44 weeks after starting pembrolizumab. This sequence originates from an adult with mismatch repair-deficient cancer. The receptor chain draws on TRBV30 and TRBJ2-1; TRBD2 fits 7 bases in the junction. The nucleotide sequence reads as follows: TGTGCCTGGCAATGGGGCGCGGGAGACGCATACAATGAGCAGTTCTTC. It translates to CAWQWGAGDAYNEQFF.